Below are 18 T cell receptor beta chains sequenced from a single sample in a study of control samples from healthy donors and cancer patients. Measured with immunoSEQ multiplex PCR; TCRdb has only the in-frame clones, and not every one. This repertoire shows some 78,000 clones, around nine tenths found once; its top ten account for 6.5% to 8%. Sequencing was carried out using blood. The source is an older woman in good health.

V usage is TRBV4-3 and J usage is TRBJ1-2, with TRBD1 identical over 8 bases. There are 13 residues in the CDR3. Germline-derived CDR1 and CDR2 are LGHNA and YSLEER. V trimming: 4 bases; J trimming: 8 bases; junction bases outside the gene matches: 6. The CDR3 region is CASSPQTGDGYTF. As DNA, the CDR3 is TGCGCCAGCAGCCCCCAGACAGGGGACGGCTACACCTTC.

This chain joins TRBV6-4 and TRBJ1-1; no firm D call. Trimming stripped 5 bases from V and 1 base from J, with 11 bases between. Germline V gene lookup returns CDR1 MRHNA and CDR2 SNTAGT. The CDR3 has 14 residues. CDR3 residues: CASSREPRNTEAFF. CDR3 DNA sequence: TGTGCCAGCAGTCGAGAGCCAAGGAACACTGAAGCTTTCTTT.

The V call is TRBV28, the J call TRBJ1-1; D is ambiguous. This CDR3 region has 13 residues. Trimming took off 6 bases at V and 7 bases at J, with 15 bases between the two ends. Germline assignment: CDR1 MDHEN and CDR2 SYDVKM. CDR3 sequence reads: CASRNRPALEAFF. The CDR3 nucleotides read TGTGCCAGCAGGAACAGACCCGCCCTTGAAGCTTTCTTT.

In this sample, this clone turned up a few times. The chain recombines TRBV7-9 with TRBJ2-6, with D hard to call. This CDR3 has 16 amino acids. Looked up from germline, CDR1 is SEHNR and CDR2 is FQNEAQ (reference sequence). V was shortened by 1 base and J by 4 bases, with 11 bases between the two germline ends. The CDR3 coding sequence is TGTGCCAGCAGCTTAGTTGGGCTTGGCGGGGCCAACGTCCTGACTTTC. Protein sequence: CASSLVGLGGANVLTF.

The gene calls are TRBV28 and TRBJ1-1, with D tentatively TRBD1 (5 bases). Trimming pared 5 bases from V and 6 bases from J, leaving 19 bases between. Germline-derived CDR1 and CDR2 are MDHEN and SYDVKM. This CDR3 is 15 amino acids long. The CDR3 reads CASSRGGVLLSEAFF. DNA for the CDR3: TGTGCCAGCAGTAGGGGTGGGGTGTTGCTTTCTGAAGCTTTCTTT.

V is TRBV28 and J is TRBJ1-5; 9 positions agree with TRBD1. The germline V gene encodes CDR1 MDHEN and CDR2 SYDVKM. The CDR3 runs to 16 residues. V trimming: 6 bases; J trimming: 3 bases; junction bases outside the gene matches: 9. The CDR3 DNA follows: TGTGCCAGCAGCCCGCCCGGGACAGGGAACAATCAGCCCCAGCATTTT. Encoded protein: CASSPPGTGNNQPQHF.

The gene calls are TRBV7-2 and TRBJ2-3; D gene uncertain. The CDR3 length is 14 residues. V lost 5 bases and J 2 bases, leaving 11 bases between the germline ends. The germline V gene encodes CDR1 SGHTA and CDR2 FQGNSA. The CDR3 nucleotides are TGTGCCAGCAGCCTAGTTGGATACACAGATACGCAGTATTTT. Amino acid sequence: CASSLVGYTDTQYF.

This rearrangement joins TRBV25-1 to TRBJ2-1; no reliable D call. The CDR3 has 14 amino acids. Germline CDR1 MGHDK, CDR2 SYGVNS. Trimming cost V 6 bases and J 4 bases, with 13 bases left between them. The CDR3 DNA reads as TGTGCCAGCAGGGCTACCTACTATTACAATGAGCAGTTCTTC. This encodes CASRATYYYNEQFF. Full variable domain (rest looked up from reference TRBV25-1 and TRBJ2-1): EADIYQTPRYLVIGTGKKITLECSQTMGHDKMYWYQQDPGMELHLIHYSYGVNSTEKGDLSSESTVSRIRTEHFPLTLESARPSHTSQYLCASRATYYYNEQFFGPGTRLTVL.

This chain joins TRBV6-5 and TRBJ2-3, with TRBD2 identical over 9 bases. Germline-derived CDR1 and CDR2 are MNHEY and SVGAGI. This CDR3 has 15 residues. The V and J ends lost 6 bases and 1 base, in that order; junction bases with no gene match: 5. CDR3 sequence: CASRLERGGTDTQYF. The CDR3 region has the DNA TGTGCCAGCAGGCTCGAGCGGGGGGGCACAGATACGCAGTATTTT.

This chain joins TRBV27 and TRBJ2-1, with 10 bases aligning to TRBD2. CDR3 length equals 16 residues. Germline CDR1 reads MNHEY; CDR2 reads SMNVEV (reference sequence). The V gene end was trimmed by 1 base and the J gene end by 8 bases; junction bases not matched to a gene: 8. CDR3 DNA sequence: TGTGCCAGCAGTTTATTCCTAGCGGGAGCCGCGGATGAGCAGTTCTTC. This gives the protein CASSLFLAGAADEQFF.

The chain couples TRBV15 to TRBJ1-1; D might be TRBD1 (6 bases). The CDR3 covers 16 residues. Trimming took off 5 bases at V and 8 bases at J, with 24 bases between the two ends. Germline V gene data show CDR1 as LNHNV and CDR2 as YYDKDF (reference sequence). The CDR3 DNA sequence: TGTGCCACCAGCCAAGGGGGGGCATCCGGCCTCTCCGAAGCTTTCTTT. Amino acid sequence: CATSQGGASGLSEAFF. The full variable domain, its missing parts supplied by reference TRBV15 and TRBJ1-1, is DAMVIQNPRYQVTQFGKPVTLSCSQTLNHNVMYWYQQKSSQAPKLLFHYYDKDFNNEADTPDNFQSRRPNTSFCFLDIRSPGLGDTAMYLCATSQGGASGLSEAFFGQGTRLTVV.

The rearrangement uses TRBV7-9 and TRBJ1-1; 7 positions agree with TRBD1. This CDR3 is built from 14 residues. J was trimmed by 3 bases and V by 6 bases; bases with no gene match: 7. Germline assignment: CDR1 SEHNR and CDR2 FQNEAQ (reference sequence). CDR3 loop: CASRPGGTDTEAFF. Here the CDR3 DNA reads TGTGCCAGCAGGCCAGGGGGGACGGACACTGAAGCTTTCTTT.

This clone was seen a few times. The chain employs TRBV7-8 and TRBJ1-5; the D is unclear. The CDR3 is made up of 13 amino acids. In germline, CDR1 is SGHVS, CDR2 FQNEAQ. Trimming cost V 1 base and J 1 base, with 2 bases left between them. The CDR3 loop is CASSLESNQPQHF. The CDR3 nucleotides read TGTGCCAGCAGCTTAGAGAGCAATCAGCCCCAGCATTTT.

The genes are TRBV2 and TRBJ1-5, with 9 bases fitting TRBD1. CDR3 size: 16 residues. Germline V gene data show CDR1 as SNHLY and CDR2 as FYNNEI. V lost 6 bases, J lost 6 bases, and 12 bases stayed unmatched. In nucleotides, the CDR3 is TGTGCCAGCAGCGTAACCGGGACAGGGATCAGTCAGCCCCAGCATTTT. Translated, it gives CASSVTGTGISQPQHF. Together with reference TRBV2 and TRBJ1-5, the CDR3 gives the full variable domain: EPEVTQTPSHQVTQMGQEVILRCVPISNHLYFYWYRQILGQKVEFLVSFYNNEISEKSEIFDDQFSVERPDGSNFTLKIRSTKLEDSAMYFCASSVTGTGISQPQHFGDGTRLSIL.

The chain uses TRBV2 and TRBJ2-2; possible D gene TRBD1, 7 bases. Per the germline V gene, CDR1 is SNHLY and CDR2 is FYNNEI. Trimming removed 0 bases from V and 0 bases from J, with 11 bases in between. The CDR3 has 17 amino acids. The CDR3 DNA reads as TGTGCCAGCAGTGAAGCGGGGGGACAGCCGAACACCGGGGAGCTGTTTTTT. Translation: CASSEAGGQPNTGELFF.

This sequence joins TRBV4-2 and TRBJ2-7; TRBD2 is a possible D gene (6 bases). Germline CDR1 reads LGHNA; CDR2 reads YNFKEQ. The CDR3 totals 15 residues. The V end was cut by 1 base, the J end by 2 bases, with 12 bases between. CDR3 in DNA: TGTGCCAGCAGCCAAGTCCAGGGAGGAGCCTACGAGCAGTACTTC. Amino acids: CASSQVQGGAYEQYF.

The chain recombines TRBV9 with TRBJ2-2; D remains unclear. V was shortened by 0 bases and J by 2 bases, with 8 bases between the two germline ends. The CDR3 has 15 residues. Germline assignment: CDR1 SGDLS and CDR2 YYNGEE. The CDR3 DNA sequence: TGTGCCAGCAGCGTAGCTCTGGGAAACACCGGGGAGCTGTTTTTT. This gives the protein CASSVALGNTGELFF. Together with reference TRBV9 and TRBJ2-2, the CDR3 gives the full variable domain: DSGVTQTPKHLITATGQRVTLRCSPRSGDLSVYWYQQSLDQGLQFLIQYYNGEERAKGNILERFSAQQFPDLHSELNLSSLELGDSALYFCASSVALGNTGELFFGEGSRLTVL.

This rearrangement joins TRBV7-3 to TRBJ2-5; possible D gene TRBD1, 5 bases. Trimming left V 5 bases short and J 4 bases short, with 14 bases between. The germline CDR1 and CDR2 sequences are SGHTA and FQGTGA. The CDR3 is 14 residues long. The CDR3 loop reads CASSPDSRGETQYF. The CDR3 nucleotides read TGTGCCAGCAGCCCGGATAGTAGGGGAGAGACCCAGTACTTC.